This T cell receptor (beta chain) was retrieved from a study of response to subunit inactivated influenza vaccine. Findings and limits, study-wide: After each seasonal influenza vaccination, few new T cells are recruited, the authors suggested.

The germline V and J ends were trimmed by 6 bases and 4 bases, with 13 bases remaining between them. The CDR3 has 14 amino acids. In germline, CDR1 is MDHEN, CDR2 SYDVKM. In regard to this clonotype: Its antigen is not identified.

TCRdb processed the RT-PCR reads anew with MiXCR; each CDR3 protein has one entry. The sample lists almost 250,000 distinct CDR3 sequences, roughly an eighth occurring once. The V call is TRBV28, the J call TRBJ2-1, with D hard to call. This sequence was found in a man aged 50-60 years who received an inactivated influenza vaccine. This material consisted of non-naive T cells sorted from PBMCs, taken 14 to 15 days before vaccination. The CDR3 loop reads CASSRPLWYNEQFF. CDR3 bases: TGTGCCAGCAGCCGCCCCCTATGGTACAATGAGCAGTTCTTC.